The 25 T cell receptor beta chains below were found in one sample sequenced in a study of blood T cell repertoires in COVID-19. Data came from immunoSEQ multiplex PCR; TCRdb stores just in-frame clones and leaves some out. This table holds 260,000 or so clones, approximately 90% found once. The sample consisted of PBMCs or T cells enriched from blood (not recorded which). All receptors derive from a man aged 18 to 30 who had recovered from COVID-19.

The V and J genes are TRBV6-5 and TRBJ2-1, with TRBD2 as a possible D gene (5 bases). This CDR3 spans 15 amino acids. The germline CDR1 and CDR2 sequences are MNHEY and SVGAGI. Trimming stripped 5 bases from V and 7 bases from J, with 18 bases between. The CDR3 reads CASSPLGSNLNEQFF. The CDR3 DNA is TGTGCCAGCAGTCCCCTGGGGAGCAATCTTAATGAGCAGTTCTTC.

This clone was picked up one time. Here the CDR3 DNA reads TGTGCCAGCAGCTTAGGGACAGGGGGGGATACGCAGTATTTT. Amino acid sequence: CASSLGTGGDTQYF. The rearrangement links TRBV7-9 to TRBJ2-3; TRBD1 agrees at 10 bases. Germline CDR1 reads SEHNR; CDR2 reads FQNEAQ (reference sequence). The CDR3 loop spans 14 amino acids. Unmatched junction bases numbered 1, after V lost 1 base and J lost 6 bases.

The chain is built from TRBV19 and TRBJ2-2; D gene unclear. The ends were cut back, 5 bases at V and 5 bases at J, with 15 bases in the middle. Looked up from germline, CDR1 is LNHDA and CDR2 is SQIVND (reference sequence). The CDR3 is 15 amino acids. CDR3 bases: TGTGCCAGTAGTCACATTCCGACGGAGACCGGGGAGCTGTTTTTT. Translation gives CASSHIPTETGELFF.

This chain links TRBV7-2 with TRBJ1-2; 8 bases fit TRBD1. The CDR3 sequence is 16 residues long. CDR1 and CDR2 (germline): SGHTA, FQGNSA. V lost 5 bases, J lost 1 base, and 9 bases stayed unmatched. The CDR3 loop reads CASSPRDRGFNYGYTF. The DNA for the CDR3 is TGTGCCAGCAGCCCTAGAGACAGGGGCTTTAACTATGGCTACACCTTC.

The chain couples TRBV29-1 to TRBJ1-1; D remains ambiguous. CDR3 length equals 10 residues. V gave up 5 bases and J gave up 5 bases, with 6 bases separating them. CDR1 and CDR2 (germline): SQVTM, ANQGSEA. This CDR3 reads CSVRRTEAFF. In nucleotides, the CDR3 is TGCAGCGTTCGGAGGACTGAAGCTTTCTTT.

The chain joins TRBV4-1 to TRBJ2-7, with TRBD2 identical over 13 bases. This CDR3 is built from 19 residues. Trimming removed 1 base from V and 3 bases from J; junction bases left unmatched: 12. Germline CDR1 reads MGHRA; CDR2 reads YSYEKL. CDR3 region: CASSQASGTSGVGDYEQYF. CDR3 sequence (DNA): TGCGCCAGCAGCCAAGCATCCGGGACTAGCGGGGTTGGGGACTACGAGCAGTACTTC.

The genes are TRBV2 and TRBJ1-4; 9 bases are a match to TRBD1. Germline loops: CDR1 SNHLY, CDR2 FYNNEI. Germline trimming cut 10 bases from V and 7 bases from J; bases unmatched to any gene: 13. CDR3 length equals 15 residues. The CDR3, as DNA: TGTGCCACCAAATTGGACAGGGGAGGGAGTGAAAAACTGTTTTTT. It specifies CATKLDRGGSEKLFF.

The chain employs TRBV11-2 and TRBJ1-1; D remains ambiguous. V was cut by 5 bases and J by 0 bases, with 10 bases left in between. The CDR3 runs to 14 residues. The germline CDR1 and CDR2 sequences are SGHAT and FQNNGV. CDR3: CASSPRRMNTEAFF. The CDR3 DNA follows: TGTGCCAGCAGCCCTAGACGGATGAACACTGAAGCTTTCTTT.

This chain connects TRBV5-5 to TRBJ2-1, with TRBD2 identical over 15 bases. Germline V gene sequence: CDR1 SGHKS, CDR2 YYEKEE (reference sequence). Losses at the gene ends were 4 bases for V and 0 bases for J; bases not matched to a gene: 2. The CDR3 consists of 17 residues. Here the CDR3 reads CASSQGLAGGSYNEQFF. The CDR3 DNA reads TGTGCCAGCAGCCAGGGACTAGCGGGGGGCTCCTACAATGAGCAGTTCTTC.

The chain couples TRBV10-3 to TRBJ2-1; 11 nucleotides align to TRBD2. The germline V gene has CDR1 ENHRY and CDR2 SYGVKD. After removal of 3 bases from V and 2 bases from J, the junction contained 9 bases not matched to a gene. The CDR3 contains 18 residues. The CDR3 region has the DNA TGTGCCATCAGTGACCCGACTAGCGGGACCAGTGCCTACAATGAGCAGTTCTTC. It yields the protein CAISDPTSGTSAYNEQFF.

The chain recombines TRBV5-5 with TRBJ1-1, with a possible D match to TRBD1 (5 bases). Looked up from germline, CDR1 is SGHKS and CDR2 is YYEKEE (reference sequence). V dropped 4 bases and J dropped 1 base, with 11 bases sitting between them. The CDR3 contains 14 residues. The CDR3 sequence is CASSRQLENTEAFF. The CDR3 region has the DNA TGTGCCAGCAGCCGACAGCTCGAGAACACTGAAGCTTTCTTT.

The chain combines TRBV28 with TRBJ1-2, with 9 positions matching TRBD1. This CDR3 comprises 14 residues. Losses at the gene ends were 6 bases for V and 5 bases for J; bases not matched to a gene: 7. Germline V gene lookup returns CDR1 MDHEN and CDR2 SYDVKM. The CDR3 sequence: CASRIQGAAYGYTF. The CDR3 region has the DNA TGTGCCAGCAGAATACAGGGGGCAGCATATGGCTACACCTTC.

This clone has just a few counts. Distinct nucleotide sequences in the sample also encode this CDR3. The chain uses TRBV27 and TRBJ2-7; D is perhaps TRBD2 (5 bases). Per the germline V gene, CDR1 is MNHEY and CDR2 is SMNVEV (reference sequence). This CDR3 contains 14 residues. The V gene lost 0 bases and the J gene lost 2 bases, with 8 bases spanning the gap. The CDR3 DNA follows: TGTGCCAGCAGTTTATCAGGAGCGGCCTACGAGCAGTACTTC. It codes for CASSLSGAAYEQYF.

This clone was counted a single time. The gene calls are TRBV11-1 and TRBJ2-7; 7 positions agree with TRBD2. This CDR3 has 14 amino acids. Germline assignment: CDR1 SGHAT and CDR2 FQDESV (reference sequence). The ends lost 0 bases at V and 2 bases at J; junction bases unmatched: 1. The CDR3 DNA sequence: TGTGCCAGCAGCTTAGCGGGAGGGCCCTACGAGCAGTACTTC. Its translation: CASSLAGGPYEQYF. The variable domain in full, completed from reference TRBV11-1 and TRBJ2-7, reads EAEVAQSPRYKITEKSQAVAFWCDPISGHATLYWYRQILGQGPELLVQFQDESVVDDSQLPKDRFSAERLKGVDSTLKIQPAELGDSAMYLCASSLAGGPYEQYFGPGTRLTVT.

This clone was recorded once. The chain carries TRBV6-6 and TRBJ1-2, with unresolved D. CDR1 is MNHNY and CDR2 is SVGAGI in the germline V gene (reference sequence). V dropped 2 bases and J dropped 8 bases, with 15 bases sitting between them. This CDR3 is built from 14 residues. CDR3 loop: CASSYLDFSAGYTF. The CDR3 DNA reads as TGTGCCAGCAGTTACCTGGACTTTTCAGCCGGCTACACCTTC.

V and J are TRBV4-1 and TRBJ1-1; 8 bases match TRBD1. The J segment lost 5 bases and the V segment lost 3 bases, leaving 14 bases of the junction unmatched. CDR1 and CDR2 (germline): MGHRA, YSYEKL. The CDR3 has 17 amino acids. CDR3 in DNA: TGCGCCAGCAGCCACACCGCCATAACAGACAGGGGAACTGAAGCTTTCTTT. This codes for CASSHTAITDRGTEAFF.

This chain uses TRBV24-1 with TRBJ2-2, with D perhaps matching TRBD2 (6 bases). In germline, CDR1 is KGHDR, CDR2 SFDVKD. V dropped 5 bases and J dropped 2 bases, with 14 bases sitting between them. This CDR3 has 16 amino acids. The CDR3 loop is CATSGTSIENTGELFF. DNA of the CDR3: TGTGCCACCAGTGGCACTAGCATCGAAAACACCGGGGAGCTGTTTTTT.

This clone was found a few times. The CDR3 DNA follows: TGTGCCAGCAGCTTAGCGTGGGGGGTCGCTAATGAAAAACTGTTTTTT. It yields the protein CASSLAWGVANEKLFF. The V and J genes are TRBV7-8 and TRBJ1-4; perhaps TRBD1 as D (5 bases). The CDR3 spans 16 residues. The V end lost 0 bases, the J end lost 3 bases, and 11 bases lay between the germline ends. Germline V gives CDR1 SGHVS, CDR2 FQNEAQ.

Here the CDR3 reads CASSLGPDRTQYF. The CDR3 nucleotides are TGTGCCAGCAGCTTGGGCCCAGATCGTACGCAGTATTTT. This sequence joins TRBV7-8 and TRBJ2-3; D is unclear. The CDR3 spans 13 residues. Trimming took 3 bases from V and 8 from J, leaving 12 bases between them. Germline-derived CDR1 and CDR2 are SGHVS and FQNEAQ.

J is TRBJ2-1 and V is TRBV21-1; whether TRBD2, the table's D call, matches the DNA was not checked. TRBV21-1 is described as a pseudogene. CDR3 size: 15 residues. The CDR3 DNA is TGTGCCAGCAGCAAAGCGGGGCGGGGATACAATGAGCAGTTCTTC. Protein product: CASSKAGRGYNEQFF.

As regards this clone: The same CDR3 can be traced to other DNA sequences in this sample. The gene calls are TRBV30 and TRBJ2-5; D call uncertain. Germline V gene data show CDR1 as GTSNPN and CDR2 as SVGIG (reference sequence). Trimming took off 0 bases at V and 3 bases at J, with 5 bases between the two ends. This CDR3 region has 12 residues. CDR3 sequence reads: CAWSVQKETQYF. CDR3 in DNA: TGTGCCTGGAGTGTACAGAAAGAGACCCAGTACTTC.

The chain carries TRBV10-3 and TRBJ2-1; 11 bases line up with TRBD2. This CDR3 spans 17 amino acids. Germline V gene sequence: CDR1 ENHRY, CDR2 SYGVKD. The V segment lost 2 bases and the J segment 5 bases; nucleotides outside the gene matches: 8. CDR3 DNA: TGTGCCATCAGTGAGACTAGCGGGGGTCCTACCCACAATGAGCAGTTCTTC. Protein: CAISETSGGPTHNEQFF.

The chain combines TRBV4-1 with TRBJ2-3, with D unresolved. Germline values: CDR1 MGHRA, CDR2 YSYEKL. The CDR3 runs 13 residues. V lost 1 base and J lost 11, with 13 bases in between. CDR3 bases: TGCGCCAGCAGCCAAGGGCTCTCCCTGGTGCAGTATTTT. This translates into CASSQGLSLVQYF.

This clone is a singleton in its sample. The gene calls are TRBV7-9 and TRBJ1-2; D is perhaps TRBD1 (5 bases). From germline, CDR1 is SEHNR and CDR2 FQNEAQ (reference sequence). Trimming shortened V by 5 bases and J by 3 bases, and 16 bases separated the two germline ends. The CDR3 length is 15 residues. The CDR3 loop reads CASSLTVLSDYGYTF. CDR3 sequence (DNA): TGTGCCAGCAGCCTGACAGTCCTGAGTGACTATGGCTACACCTTC.

V usage is TRBV7-9 and J usage is TRBJ2-7, with D possibly TRBD2 on 7 matching bases. CDR1 SEHNR and CDR2 FQNEAQ come from the germline V gene (reference sequence). Trimming pared 2 bases from V and 4 bases from J, leaving 15 bases between. CDR3 length equals 15 residues. The CDR3 DNA follows: TGTGCCAGCAGCTTAACCGGGGAGGGGGTGTACGAGCAGTACTTC. It specifies CASSLTGEGVYEQYF.